The 6 T cell receptor beta chains presented below share a single source sample, sequenced in a study of blood T cell repertoires in COVID-19. TCRdb keeps only in-frame clones here, not all; method: immunoSEQ multiplex PCR. Of about 120,000 clones listed, roughly 85% are singletons. Sample: peripheral blood. These receptors originate from a woman of 80 years or more with acute or convalescent COVID-19.

This clone has only a few counts. Other DNA sequences in the sample encode the same CDR3. The rearrangement links TRBV28 to TRBJ1-2, with D tentatively TRBD1 (5 bases). CDR1 is MDHEN and CDR2 is SYDVKM in the germline V gene. CDR3 length: 13 residues. Trimming took 6 bases from V and 0 from J, leaving 8 bases between them. The chain's CDR3 is CASRDSTNYGYTF. The CDR3 bases are TGTGCCAGCAGAGACAGTACTAACTATGGCTACACCTTC.

V and J are TRBV7-9 and TRBJ1-6; D might be TRBD1 (5 bases). The CDR3 contains 12 residues. Germline CDR1 reads SEHNR; CDR2 reads FQNEAQ (reference sequence). V lost 7 bases and J 8 bases, leaving 9 bases between the germline ends. The CDR3 DNA reads as TGTGCCAGCACTAGGGGCTATTCACCCCTCCACTTT. This encodes CASTRGYSPLHF.

J is TRBJ2-5 and V is TRBV7-2, with 9 bases that match TRBD2. V lost 0 bases to trimming and J lost 2 bases; unmatched junction nucleotides: 4. The CDR3 totals 16 residues. Germline V gene sequence: CDR1 SGHTA, CDR2 FQGNSA. In DNA, the CDR3 is TGTGCCAGCAGCTTAGCAAGAACTAGCGGGCAAGAGACCCAGTACTTC. Protein: CASSLARTSGQETQYF.

The chain uses TRBV2 and TRBJ1-2; the match to TRBD1 covers 9 bases. The CDR3 sequence is 14 residues long. Per germline, CDR1 SNHLY and CDR2 FYNNEI. V trimming: 7 bases; J trimming: 7 bases; junction bases outside the gene matches: 10. Written as DNA, the CDR3 is TGTGCCAGCACCGAACGCGGACAGGGGACTGGCTACACCTTC. Translation: CASTERGQGTGYTF. The variable domain in full, completed from reference TRBV2 and TRBJ1-2, reads EPEVTQTPSHQVTQMGQEVILRCVPISNHLYFYWYRQILGQKVEFLVSFYNNEISEKSEIFDDQFSVERPDGSNFTLKIRSTKLEDSAMYFCASTERGQGTGYTFGSGTRLTVV.

This chain links TRBV6-5 with TRBJ1-1; D gene ambiguous. Germline V gene data show CDR1 as MNHEY and CDR2 as SVGAGI. V was shortened by 7 bases and J by 2 bases, with 17 bases between the two germline ends. This CDR3 region has 15 residues. In DNA form, the CDR3 reads TGTGCCAGCAAAAAACAGCCGACCGGTAACACTGAAGCTTTCTTT. It encodes CASKKQPTGNTEAFF.

The chain uses TRBV11-2 and TRBJ2-2; 9 bases are a match to TRBD1. This CDR3 contains 14 residues. Germline loops: CDR1 SGHAT, CDR2 FQNNGV. V gave up 8 bases and J gave up 7 bases; unmatched junction bases: 8. The CDR3 region has the DNA TGTGCCAGCTCCGGAGACAGGGGGATCGGGGAGCTGTTTTTT. Its protein product is CASSGDRGIGELFF. Full variable domain (outside the CDR3, taken from reference TRBV11-2 and TRBJ2-2): EAGVAQSPRYKIIEKRQSVAFWCNPISGHATLYWYQQILGQGPKLLIQFQNNGVVDDSQLPKDRFSAERLKGVDSTLKIQPAKLEDSAVYLCASSGDRGIGELFFGEGSRLTVL.